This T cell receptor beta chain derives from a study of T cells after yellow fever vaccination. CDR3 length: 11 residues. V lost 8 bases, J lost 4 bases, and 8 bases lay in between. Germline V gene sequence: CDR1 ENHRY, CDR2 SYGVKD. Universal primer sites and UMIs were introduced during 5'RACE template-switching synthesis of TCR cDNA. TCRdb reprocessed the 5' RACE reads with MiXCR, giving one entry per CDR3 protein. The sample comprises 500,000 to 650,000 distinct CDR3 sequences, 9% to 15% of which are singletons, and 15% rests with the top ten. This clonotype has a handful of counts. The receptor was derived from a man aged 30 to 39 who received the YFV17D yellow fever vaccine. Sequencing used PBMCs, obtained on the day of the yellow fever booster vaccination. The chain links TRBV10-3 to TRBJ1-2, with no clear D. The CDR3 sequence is CAIQKSYGYTF. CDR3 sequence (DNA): TGTGCCATCCAAAAAAGCTATGGCTACACCTTC.